This TCR beta chain emerged from a study of brain T cells in children with intractable seizures. Study findings and constraints: Absence of clones before surgery may stem from lower sequencing depth. HCMV serostatus was not known, and viral specificity came from CDR3 similarity only.

TCRdb keeps only in-frame clones here, not all; method: immunoSEQ multiplex PCR. This sample carries 95,000 to 120,000 clones, 85% to 95% of them seen once, and the ten largest clones take about 3.8%. The sequenced cases were selected for having the highest brain T cell transcript signatures. Before surgery, patients took at least one anti-epileptic drug. Germline V gene data show CDR1 as MDHEN and CDR2 as SYDVKM. Trimming removed 1 base from V and 5 bases from J, with 18 bases in between. This CDR3 comprises 17 residues. Regarding this clone: The antigen remains unidentified.

Sample: peripheral blood, taken at surgery. The source is a boy younger than two with hemimegalencephaly and intractable seizures. The chain is built from TRBV28 and TRBJ1-5; D might be TRBD1 (5 bases). Here the CDR3 reads CASSLSRQGLLYQPQHF. The CDR3 DNA is TGTGCCAGCAGTTTATCGAGGCAGGGACTCCTGTATCAGCCCCAGCATTTT. The full variable domain, in which reference TRBV28 and TRBJ1-5 provide the parts outside the CDR3, is DVKVTQSSRYLVKRTGEKVFLECVQDMDHENMFWYRQDPGLGLRLIYFSYDVKMKEKGDIPEGYSVSREKKERFSLILESASTNQTSMYLCASSLSRQGLLYQPQHFGDGTRLSIL.